The text below deals with one T cell receptor beta chain. This receptor's antigen is unknown. No per-base quality is available; no much larger clone lies one base away. The sample comes from a study of T cell responses to AZD1222 COVID-19 vaccine (dated by TCRdb to the early 2020s). Broadly, across the study: AZD1222 recipients given second doses at about 4 weeks or at about 12 weeks were pooled, since spike-specific TCR depth and breadth were not found to differ between the two schedules. TCR sequencing was performed for 230 to 250 trial participants, of whom about 200 were given two doses of AZD1222 and some 26 were given two doses of MenACWY control vaccine. Trial participants were enrolled into age subgroups of 18-55, 56-69 and 70-plus years, which contained around 150, 28 and 57 TCR-sequenced participants, respectively. Summary of the overall study and its limitations: Participants were mostly white British and included more females than males, and it was suggested by the authors that clonal diversity may have been underestimated. After two AZD1222 doses, spike-specific TCR breadth and depth were significantly higher than at day 0 and than in MenACWY recipients. Because no day 14 peak-response samples were available, the repertoires could be characterized only after the peak T cell response. In the small 56-69-year group, the increase in depth fell short of significance, most likely because of low power. Conclusions about previously exposed vaccinees were limited because only a handful of AZD1222 recipients were SARS-CoV-2 seropositive at baseline. Reportedly, close to half of the unique spike-specific TCRs recognized epitopes lying outside the regions that are mutated in the B.1.351 and B.1.1.7 variants. CD4 TCRs associated with the vaccine covered the entire spike protein, and the dominant responses were in regions 160-218 and 743-854.

The CDR3 runs 14 residues from the cysteine to the phenylalanine. Just CDR3 DNA is preserved here, 42 bases in frame from base 1. V is shortened by 0 bases, J by 5 bases, and the region joining them spans 10 bases. The germline V gene (reference sequence) provides CDR1 LGHDT and CDR2 YNNKEL. In the paper's terms, the time point label means: baseline before first vaccination. Vaccinee samples came from UK trials COV001 and COV002, including a single-blind randomized controlled phase 2/3 trial of AZD1222 (ChAdOx1 nCoV-19) in healthy adults. Trial participant PBMC samples were collected at day 0 and day 28 after the second dose for TCRbeta chain sequencing. The CDR3 regions of human TCRbeta chains were subjected to immunosequencing. As for how the authors treated the data: TCRs in the repertoires were matched against a reference library of SARS-CoV-2-specific TCRs that had been generated with the MIRA antigen-specificity platform. Breadth meant the fraction of unique TCRs that were SARS-CoV-2-associated, whereas depth meant the fraction of total T cells that were SARS-CoV-2-associated. Using the MIRA data, each spike-specific TCR was mapped to the spike region that the TCR reacts to and placed in a CD4 or CD8 class. Log10-transformed breadth and depth values were compared by one-way ANOVA with Sidak's multiple comparisons tests. Not all clones reach the TCRdb copy of this immuneACCESS table, which keeps in-frame sequences only. Checked studies attribute under half of the gap to unresolved V genes and leave the rest unexplained. V, J and clone size are taken as reported in that table, and D and trimming were inferred from the DNA itself. This sample is represented by about 210,000 clones; about 92% of them were singletons. Jointly, the top ten make up over 1% of the sample.

This specimen consisted of peripheral blood, obtained on day 0 of AZD1222 vaccination. The source is an adult in good health. The rearrangement combines TRBV3-1 (or the pseudogene TRBV3-2) with TRBJ1-1; tentative D gene TRBD1, with 6 bases matching. The DNA reads TGTGCCAGCAGCCAAGAACAGGGAGGGACTGAAGCTTTCTTT. Its translation reads: CASSQEQGGTEAFF.